This TCR beta chain is drawn from a study of CD8+ T cells in alopecia areata. About the research overall: Percent affected scalp area, the SALT score, rated treated patients' severity.

Following RNA extraction, reverse transcription yielded cDNA that acted as the sequencing template. Sequencing used immunoSEQ multiplex PCR; TCRdb keeps in-frame clones, though not all of them. The data show under 110,000 clones, with around 60% seen just once and 16% held by the top ten. Per germline, CDR1 SEHNR and CDR2 FQNEAQ (reference sequence). The CDR3 has 15 amino acids. V was pared by 0 bases and J by 0 bases, with 8 bases between. Treatment given: oral pan-JAK inhibitor, 5-10 mg twice daily. The specimen comprised CD8+ T cells sorted from blood, sampled at approximately week 60, from a patient treated with tofacitinib. The TCR sequence derives from a human donor with alopecia areata. V usage is TRBV7-9 and J usage is TRBJ1-2; D call uncertain. CDR3 nucleotide sequence: TGTGCCAGCAGCTTAGCGCGGGGTCCTAACTATGGCTACACCTTC. Residues: CASSLARGPNYGYTF. The whole variable domain, filled in from reference TRBV7-9 and TRBJ1-2, reads DTGVSQNPRHKITKRGQNVTFRCDPISEHNRLYWYRQTLGQGPEFLTYFQNEAQLEKSRLLSDRFSAERPKGSFSTLEIQRTEQGDSAMYLCASSLARGPNYGYTFGSGTRLTVV.